This passage covers 11 T cell receptor beta chains from one sample sequenced in a study of control samples from healthy donors and cancer patients. Measured with immunoSEQ multiplex PCR; TCRdb has only the in-frame clones, and not every one. The sample has 230,000 or so clones, 85% to 95% seen once. The sequenced material came from blood. These receptors were obtained from a man over 45 in good health.

In this sample, this clone turned up once. The rearrangement links TRBV7-2 to TRBJ2-6; D uncertain. The CDR3 runs 17 residues. Per the germline V gene, CDR1 is SGHTA and CDR2 is FQGNSA. V was cut by 1 base and J by 1 base, with 11 bases left in between. CDR3 amino acids: CASSLVGFASGANVLTF. CDR3 DNA sequence: TGTGCCAGCAGCTTAGTCGGTTTTGCTTCTGGGGCCAACGTCCTGACTTTC.

The chain uses TRBV6-8 and TRBJ2-7; D remains unclear. The CDR3 extends over 15 amino acids. The germline CDR1 and CDR2 sequences are MNHGY and SAAAGT. Trimming cost V 4 bases and J 2 bases, with 15 bases left between them. The CDR3 bases are TGTGCCAGCAGTTTTGAAGGTTCTAGGCCCTACGAGCAGTACTTC. It codes for CASSFEGSRPYEQYF.

The rearrangement joins TRBV9 to TRBJ1-6; D ambiguous. Germline CDR1 SGDLS, CDR2 YYNGEE. This CDR3 has 16 amino acids. V was trimmed by 5 bases and J by 0 bases, leaving 12 bases between them. The CDR3 DNA reads TGTGCCAGCAGGGGTGGAGGGAGCTCCTATAATTCACCCCTCCACTTT. This sequence encodes CASRGGGSSYNSPLHF. Variable domain in full (rest from reference TRBV9 and TRBJ1-6): DSGVTQTPKHLITATGQRVTLRCSPRSGDLSVYWYQQSLDQGLQFLIQYYNGEERAKGNILERFSAQQFPDLHSELNLSSLELGDSALYFCASRGGGSSYNSPLHFGNGTRLTVT.

This CDR3 is CASSQEGYRDGYTF. CDR3 sequence (DNA): TGTGCCAGCAGCCAGGAAGGCTACAGGGATGGCTACACCTTC. This rearrangement joins TRBV14 to TRBJ1-2; tentative D call: TRBD1 (6 bases). This CDR3 comprises 14 residues. Trimming left V 3 bases short and J 6 bases short, with 14 bases between. The germline V gene has CDR1 SGHDN and CDR2 FVKESK.

This clone came up a few times. CDR3 in amino acids: CASSLLGVSNQPQHF. The CDR3 coding sequence is TGTGCCAGCAGTTTATTGGGCGTTAGCAATCAGCCCCAGCATTTT. The chain joins TRBV27 to TRBJ1-5; no definite D call. The ends were cut back, 1 base at V and 0 bases at J, with 7 bases in the middle. Germline values: CDR1 MNHEY, CDR2 SMNVEV (reference sequence). CDR3 length: 15 residues.

The chain combines TRBV9 with TRBJ2-1, with 10 bases aligning to TRBD2. The CDR3 has 17 residues. From germline, CDR1 is SGDLS and CDR2 YYNGEE. The trim removed 6 bases at V and 0 bases at J, leaving 9 bases unmatched. The CDR3 region is CASTQGIAGGSYNEQFF. CDR3 DNA sequence: TGTGCCAGCACCCAGGGGATAGCGGGGGGCTCCTACAATGAGCAGTTCTTC.

The V gene is TRBV5-4, the J gene TRBJ2-5, with D perhaps being TRBD1 or TRBD2 (5 bases each). The CDR3 is made up of 15 amino acids. Germline lookup yields CDR1 SGHNT and CDR2 YYREEE (reference sequence). V shed 0 bases and J shed 5 bases, with 14 bases lying between them. Here the CDR3 DNA reads TGTGCCAGCAGCTTGGGACAGACGGGCGGGGAGACCCAGTACTTC. Translating it yields CASSLGQTGGETQYF.

The V gene is TRBV2, the J gene TRBJ2-2; 7 nucleotides match TRBD2. Looked up from germline, CDR1 is SNHLY and CDR2 is FYNNEI. The CDR3 runs to 14 residues. DNA for the CDR3: TGTGCTTGGGGCCAGCGGGGCGGCACCGGGGAGCTGTTTTTT. Residues: CAWGQRGGTGELFF.

V usage is TRBV3-1 (or the pseudogene TRBV3-2) and J usage is TRBJ1-1, with 7 bases lining up with TRBD1. The CDR3 is 14 residues long. V lost 6 bases to trimming and J lost 1 base; unmatched junction nucleotides: 5. Germline V gene sequence: CDR1 LGHDT, CDR2 YNNKEL (reference sequence). CDR3 sequence (DNA): TGTGCCAGCAGGCTCGGGACAGCGAACACTGAAGCTTTCTTT. This codes for CASRLGTANTEAFF.

This clone has a single count. The chain employs TRBV28 and TRBJ2-5; D is uncertain. Trimming cost V 3 bases and J 5 bases, with 10 bases left between them. CDR1 MDHEN and CDR2 SYDVKM come from the germline V gene. The length of the CDR3 is 13 residues. This CDR3 reads CASSFRGRETQYF. CDR3 sequence (DNA): TGTGCCAGCAGTTTCAGAGGTCGGGAGACCCAGTACTTC.

This chain links TRBV3-1 (or the pseudogene TRBV3-2) with TRBJ2-1; no clear D gene. Trimming took off 2 bases at V and 0 bases at J, with 11 bases between the two ends. The germline V gene encodes CDR1 LGHDT and CDR2 YNNKEL (reference sequence). The CDR3 loop spans 16 amino acids. DNA of the CDR3: TGTGCCAGCAGCCAAAAGCGACGGAGCTCCTACAATGAGCAGTTCTTC. The encoded protein is CASSQKRRSSYNEQFF.